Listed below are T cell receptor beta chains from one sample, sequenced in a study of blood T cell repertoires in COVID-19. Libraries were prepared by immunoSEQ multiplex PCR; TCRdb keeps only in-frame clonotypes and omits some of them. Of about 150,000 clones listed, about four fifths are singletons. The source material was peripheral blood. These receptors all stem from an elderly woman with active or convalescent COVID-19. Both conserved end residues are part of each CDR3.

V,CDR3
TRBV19,CASSISGAYNTGELFF
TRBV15,CATSRILAGGHNEQFF
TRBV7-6,CASSLAPQGLAGELFF
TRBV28,CASSLVAGEAYEQYF
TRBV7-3,CASSLGQIMNTEAFF
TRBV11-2,CASSLTMVTGTGAYGYTF
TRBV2,CASSEYSGGYTF
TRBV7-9,CASSSERETTYNEQFF
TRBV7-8,CASSWTSGDKNIQYF
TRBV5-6,CASSLRQGKPEAFF
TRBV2,CASSREIFNEQYF
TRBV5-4,CASSLNPDQPQHF
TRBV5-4,CASSLGGQGEQFF
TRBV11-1,CASSLGQGVGYTF
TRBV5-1,CASSLKRTGGNTGELFF
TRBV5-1,CASRRLAGVGYEQYF
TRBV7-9,CASSLGGQGKDYGYTF
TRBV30,CAWSVNRVDQPQHF
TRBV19,CASTTWIGLAGGPGSTGELFF
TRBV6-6,CASSYSTGGGNQPQHF
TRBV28,CASSFSDSLNQPQHF
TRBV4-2,CASSQDRGSGTDTQYF
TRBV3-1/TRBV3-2,CASSQDRFEQYF
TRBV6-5,CASRRGYEQYF
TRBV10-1,CASSESTTEQYF
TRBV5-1,CASTRETSYNEQFF
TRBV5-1,CASSLGIGGGGTDTQYF
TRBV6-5,CASSPRGILETQYF
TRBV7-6,CASSANRGNTIYF